This TCR beta chain was found in a study of T cell changes during pregnancy in multiple sclerosis. Here immunoSEQ multiplex PCR was the method, and the copy in TCRdb shows in-frame clones only, minus some. This table has roughly 23,000 clones, 70% to 90% appearing once. This CDR3 is built from 14 residues. Germline V gene lookup returns CDR1 MNHEY and CDR2 SVGAGI. J lost 6 bases, V lost 6 bases, and 11 bases had no gene match. The material sequenced was CD4+ T cells from peripheral blood mononuclear cells, taken in the second trimester of pregnancy. The chain joins TRBV6-5 to TRBJ2-7, with 7 bases that match TRBD2. The receptor's source is a female donor in good health, enrolled as a control in a pregnancy study. CDR3 DNA: TGTGCCAGCAGAGTGACAGAGCGGGGTATCGAGCAGTACTTC. Translation gives CASRVTERGIEQYF.